This T cell receptor (beta chain) is from a study of OX40 agonist ivuxolimab in advanced cancers. Study in general: Ivuxolimab, an agonistic anti-OX40 (CD134) antibody, was given to patients. The study, taken as a whole, reports: Doses of 0.1 to 3.0 mg/kg were accompanied by clonal expansion of CD4+ and CD8+ blood T cells by week 6. Average numbers of expanded clones were greater in CD8+ T cells than in CD4+.

Profiled with immunoSEQ multiplex PCR; TCRdb holds only in-frame clones, not every one. The sample shows 55,000 to 65,000 clones, roughly nine tenths of them seen only once. With respect to this clone: The antigen is unknown.

Germline-derived CDR1 and CDR2 are SGHRS and YFSETQ. The CDR3 length is 13 residues. The V end was cut by 0 bases, the J end by 7 bases, with 7 bases between. The receptor was isolated from an adult with an advanced solid tumor such as melanoma, head and neck, liver or kidney cancer. Here the sequenced sample was CD4+ or CD8+ T cells sorted from blood, taken in a trial of the OX40 agonist ivuxolimab. The chain joins TRBV5-1 to TRBJ2-2, with D maybe TRBD2 (5 bases). CDR3 sequence (DNA): TGCGCCAGCAGCTTGGTACGGGGCGGGGAGCTGTTTTTT. It translates to CASSLVRGGELFF.